This T cell receptor beta chain was identified in a study of shared clonotypes between healthy human individuals. Study-wide findings and caveats: Between a handful of donors, naive CD4 clonotypes were shared at a level of approximately 5%. Shared clonotypes across all four donors exceeded non-shared ones in generation probability.

This clone appeared once. What it recognizes is unknown. Sorted-subset replicate PCRs used about 0.2 ug DNA, about 30,000 T cell genomes. How the authors handled the data: For the immunoSEQ data, sequences were junction-only without quality scores, so filtering differed. Measured with immunoSEQ multiplex PCR; TCRdb has only the in-frame clones, and not every one. V, J and clone size reflect that table, while D and trimming were determined from the DNA. The top ten hold around 2% of the sample, which has about 680,000 clones, 73% seen once. Per germline, CDR1 SGHKS and CDR2 YYEKEE (reference sequence). Between the trimmed V and J ends, which lost 4 bases and 3 bases, there was a span of 14 bases. The length of the CDR3 is 15 residues.

This rearrangement joins TRBV5-5 to TRBJ1-3; D is undetermined. Sequenced: memory CD4+ T cells sorted from blood. The subset is: CD45RA-negative fraction. The sequence derives from a woman aged 30 to 39 in good health. CDR3 bases: TGTGCCAGCAGCCCCGTCGGGGAGAATGGAAACACCATATATTTT. Its translation is CASSPVGENGNTIYF.